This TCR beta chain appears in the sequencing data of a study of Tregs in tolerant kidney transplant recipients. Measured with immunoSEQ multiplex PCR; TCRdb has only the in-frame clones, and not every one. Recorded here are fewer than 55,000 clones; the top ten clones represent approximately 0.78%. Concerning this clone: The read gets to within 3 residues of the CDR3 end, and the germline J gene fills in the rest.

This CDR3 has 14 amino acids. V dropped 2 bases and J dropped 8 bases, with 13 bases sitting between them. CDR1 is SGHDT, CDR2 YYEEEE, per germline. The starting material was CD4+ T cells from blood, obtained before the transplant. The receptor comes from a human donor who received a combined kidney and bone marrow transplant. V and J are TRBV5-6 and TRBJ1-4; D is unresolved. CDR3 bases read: TGTGCCAGCAGCTTAGGAGTCAGCGGGGAAAAA. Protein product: CASSLGVSGEK. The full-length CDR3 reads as CASSLGVSGEKLFF.